These 30 T cell receptor beta chains originate from one sample sequenced in a study of regulatory T cells in long-lasting Graves disease. Sample time point: newly diagnosed GD, antithyroid drugs for less than 3 months. PBMCs provided the RNA from which the TCR library was made. Investigators prepared the TCR beta libraries by applying iRepertoire HTBI primers and Arm-PCR of CDR3 regions. MiXCR was run by TCRdb on the multiplex PCR reads, yielding one entry per CDR3 protein. The sample carries approximately 480,000 distinct CDR3 sequences, 15% to 20% recorded once. These same data were also listed under a study on T cells in Graves' hyperthyroidism and ophthalmopathy.

Sequences were derived from peripheral blood mononuclear cells (PBMCs), sampled at new diagnosis, from a patient treated with antithyroid drugs. All receptors derive from a middle-aged man with Graves disease.

This chain's CDR3 is CASSFGTSAPFNEQFF. Written as DNA, the CDR3 is TGCGCCAGCAGCTTCGGGACTAGCGCTCCTTTCAATGAGCAGTTCTTC. J is TRBJ2-1 and V is TRBV4-1, with 10 bases fitting TRBD2. Germline assignment: CDR1 MGHRA and CDR2 YSYEKL. The CDR3 spans 16 residues. Trimming at V came to 5 bases and at J to 6 bases, leaving 10 bases not matched to a gene.

The chain uses TRBV6-1 and TRBJ1-1; weak D call: TRBD1 (5 bases). CDR3 length equals 13 residues. Trimming removed 6 bases at V and 7 bases at J, with 15 bases between. CDR1 and CDR2 (germline): MNHNS, SASEGT. The CDR3 spells CASRPGAGSEAFF. The CDR3 DNA reads TGTGCCAGCAGGCCCGGGGCCGGCAGTGAAGCTTTCTTT.

This clonotype was seen a handful of times. This sequence joins TRBV12-3 or TRBV12-4 and TRBJ2-1, with TRBD1 as a possible D gene (5 bases). The CDR3 spans 16 residues. Trimming removed 3 bases from V and 0 bases from J, with 12 bases in between. This CDR3 reads CASSFRGIGSYNEQFF. The DNA of the CDR3 is TGTGCCAGCAGTTTTAGGGGCATAGGCTCCTACAATGAGCAGTTCTTC.

The table lists this clonotype with a few counts. The rearrangement joins TRBV6-1 to TRBJ1-6, with D uncertain. V was clipped by 6 bases and J by 7 bases, with 16 bases between them. The CDR3 covers 15 residues. The germline CDR1 and CDR2 sequences are MNHNS and SASEGT. CDR3 region: CASSASLVGNSPLHF. Written as DNA, the CDR3 is TGTGCCAGCAGCGCTAGTTTAGTGGGCAATTCACCCCTCCACTTT.

This clonotype was observed many times. The chain is built from TRBV6-1 and TRBJ2-7, with TRBD1 identical over 9 bases. CDR3 length equals 16 residues. Germline V gene data show CDR1 as MNHNS and CDR2 as SASEGT. J was trimmed by 0 bases and V by 7 bases; bases with no gene match: 10. CDR3 DNA: TGTGCCAGCATCCCGAACCCGGGACAGGGCTCCTACGAGCAGTACTTC. Amino acids: CASIPNPGQGSYEQYF.

This clonotype was seen repeatedly, ten times or more. The chain is built from TRBV15 and TRBJ1-6; 8 bases are shared with TRBD1. There are 18 residues in the CDR3. Germline loops: CDR1 LNHNV, CDR2 YYDKDF (reference sequence). V gave up 1 base and J gave up 2 bases; unmatched junction bases: 7. The CDR3 loop is CATSRVSGQGPYNSPLHF. The CDR3 DNA follows: TGTGCCACCAGCAGAGTAAGCGGACAGGGTCCCTATAATTCACCCCTCCACTTT.

This clonotype has a count of ten or more. The V call is TRBV12-3 or TRBV12-4, the J call TRBJ1-3, with 7 bases lining up with TRBD1. V was pared by 6 bases and J by 0 bases, with 2 bases of the junction left unmatched. This CDR3 spans 14 amino acids. CDR3 sequence reads: CASRRQGSGNTIYF. CDR3 DNA sequence: TGTGCCAGCAGAAGACAGGGCTCTGGAAACACCATATATTTT.

This clonotype occurred a few times. The J gene is TRBJ2-2, the V gene TRBV19, with 8 nucleotides matching TRBD2. There are 13 residues in the CDR3. Germline values: CDR1 LNHDA, CDR2 SQIVND (reference sequence). The J segment lost 8 bases and the V segment lost 3 bases, leaving 2 bases of the junction unmatched. DNA for the CDR3: TGTGCCAGTAGTATCTTAGCGGGAGGGGAGCTGTTTTTT. Translated, it gives CASSILAGGELFF.

This clonotype was seen a few times. The chain combines TRBV11-2 with TRBJ1-1; TRBD1 aligns across 9 bases. This CDR3 is 14 amino acids long. V lost 3 bases, J lost 4 bases, and 3 bases stayed unmatched. Germline V gives CDR1 SGHAT, CDR2 FQNNGV. The CDR3 DNA reads TGTGCCAGCAGCTTTTTGACAGGGGGCACTGAAGCTTTCTTT. This codes for CASSFLTGGTEAFF.

This clonotype was found many times. The chain couples TRBV18 to TRBJ2-1, with a possible D match to TRBD1 (5 bases). The germline V gene encodes CDR1 KGHSH and CDR2 LQKENI. Trimming took 3 bases from V and 1 from J, leaving 10 bases between them. The length of the CDR3 is 15 residues. Here the CDR3 reads CASSPTAASYNEQFF. The CDR3, as DNA: TGTGCCAGCTCACCGACAGCCGCTTCCTACAATGAGCAGTTCTTC.

This clonotype was observed at least ten times. The V call is TRBV20-1, the J call TRBJ2-3, with 8 bases lining up with TRBD2. The CDR3 runs 15 residues. The V gene's germline CDR1 is DFQATT and CDR2 SNEGSKA (reference sequence). Trimming cost V 2 bases and J 5 bases; bases outside gene matches: 9. In DNA, the CDR3 is TGCAGTGCTAGACACCCAGCGGGAGCGTTAGATACGCAGTATTTT. Amino acid sequence: CSARHPAGALDTQYF.

At least ten counts were recorded for this clonotype. The rearrangement links TRBV5-1 to TRBJ2-1; D ambiguous. This CDR3 has 14 residues. CDR1 is SGHRS and CDR2 is YFSETQ in the germline V gene. Trimming took off 0 bases at V and 8 bases at J, with 12 bases between the two ends. CDR3 bases: TGCGCCAGCAGCTTGGTCAGCTTGGTGGATGAGCAGTTCTTC. Translating it yields CASSLVSLVDEQFF.

This clonotype was counted ten times or more. The chain joins TRBV14 to TRBJ2-7, with a weak D call TRBD2 (5 bases). This CDR3 contains 15 residues. Per germline, CDR1 SGHDN and CDR2 FVKESK. V lost 1 base, J lost 0 bases, and 10 bases lay in between. The CDR3 nucleotides read TGTGCCAGCAGCCAAGTTCGGGGTGCCTCCTACGAGCAGTACTTC. It specifies CASSQVRGASYEQYF.

This clonotype showed up many times. The chain combines TRBV3-1 with TRBJ2-1, with TRBD2 matching 16 bases. The V segment lost 5 bases and the J segment 10 bases; nucleotides outside the gene matches: 8. The CDR3 loop spans 16 amino acids. The germline V gene encodes CDR1 LGHDT and CDR2 YNNKEL (reference sequence). The DNA of the CDR3 is TGTGCCAGCAGCTGGTTAGGGACTAGCGGGAGGGTAGAGCAGTTCTTC. It is translated as CASSWLGTSGRVEQFF.

This clonotype appeared a single time. The genes are TRBV27 and TRBJ2-3; the D is unclear. The CDR3 covers 15 residues. V shed 0 bases and J shed 7 bases, with 14 bases lying between them. CDR1 and CDR2 from the germline V gene are MNHEY and SMNVEV (reference sequence). In DNA form, the CDR3 reads TGTGCCAGCAGTTTATCGATAGGTTTCTCGAATACGCAGTATTTT. It yields the protein CASSLSIGFSNTQYF.

This clonotype occurred many times. The chain couples TRBV5-1 to TRBJ2-7; 12 nucleotides align to TRBD2. This CDR3 is 15 amino acids long. Germline trimming cut 4 bases from V and 0 bases from J; bases unmatched to any gene: 2. CDR1 and CDR2 (germline): SGHRS, YFSETQ. CDR3 in amino acids: CASSPGLAGSYEQYF. The CDR3 DNA is TGCGCCAGCAGCCCGGGACTAGCGGGCTCCTACGAGCAGTACTTC.

The table lists this clonotype with many counts. The J gene is TRBJ2-7, the V gene TRBV20-1; no definite D call. CDR1 is DFQATT, CDR2 SNEGSKA, per germline (reference sequence). This CDR3 is 12 amino acids long. DNA of the CDR3: TGCAGCGCCCGAGGAGACTCCTACGAGCAGTACTTC. It is translated as CSARGDSYEQYF.

At least ten counts were recorded for this clonotype. This rearrangement joins TRBV7-9 to TRBJ2-1, with 10 bases matching TRBD2. The V and J ends lost 2 bases and 8 bases, in that order; junction bases with no gene match: 9. Per germline, CDR1 SEHNR and CDR2 FQNEAQ (reference sequence). The CDR3 totals 16 residues. DNA for the CDR3: TGTGCCAGCAGCTTACCCCTAGCGGGAGAGGTCGATGAGCAGTTCTTC. This encodes CASSLPLAGEVDEQFF.

This clonotype showed up many times. V usage is TRBV2 and J usage is TRBJ1-4, with a possible D match to TRBD1 (5 bases). The V end lost 4 bases, the J end lost 0 bases, and 12 bases lay between the germline ends. The CDR3 spans 16 residues. The V gene's germline CDR1 is SNHLY and CDR2 FYNNEI. CDR3 in amino acids: CASSVGGLTTNEKLFF. In nucleotides, the CDR3 is TGTGCCAGCAGTGTTGGGGGACTGACAACTAATGAAAAACTGTTTTTT.

This clonotype was counted ten times or more. The chain employs TRBV2 and TRBJ2-7, with TRBD2 matching 9 bases. The junction had 13 bases not matched to a gene; V was cut back by 7 bases and J by 3 bases. CDR1 and CDR2 (germline): SNHLY, FYNNEI. The CDR3 loop spans 16 amino acids. CDR3 coding DNA: TGTGCCAGCACGGGTCTAGCGGGACGAGGGAACTACGAGCAGTACTTC. Amino acids: CASTGLAGRGNYEQYF.

The CDR3 nucleotides are TGTGCCAGCAGCCCCTTTGGATCCCCGGTGGATGAGCAGTTCTTC. This codes for CASSPFGSPVDEQFF. The chain employs TRBV7-3 and TRBJ2-1; D is undetermined. CDR3 size: 15 residues. Trimming removed 5 bases from V and 8 bases from J, with 19 bases in between. CDR1 is SGHTA, CDR2 FQGTGA, per germline.

This rearrangement joins TRBV7-9 to TRBJ2-1; 8 positions match TRBD2. Germline CDR1 is SEHNR and CDR2 is FQNEAQ (reference sequence). The CDR3 is 11 residues long. Unmatched junction bases numbered 3, after V lost 3 bases and J lost 14 bases. CDR3 region: CASSFGREEFF. The CDR3 region has the DNA TGTGCCAGCAGCTTTGGGCGGGAGGAGTTCTTC.

This clonotype has a count of ten or more. The chain links TRBV10-2 to TRBJ2-1; D is possibly TRBD1 (6 bases). The V gene lost 5 bases and the J gene lost 3 bases, with 11 bases spanning the gap. CDR1 and CDR2 from the germline V gene are WSHSY and SAAADI. This CDR3 is 14 amino acids long. CDR3 bases: TGCGCCAGCAGTCCAGGGGTCTTCTACAATGAGCAGTTCTTC. Protein: CASSPGVFYNEQFF.

This clonotype came up many times. This chain connects TRBV6-1 to TRBJ2-3, with no clear D. V dropped 5 bases and J dropped 1 base, with 19 bases sitting between them. Germline loops: CDR1 MNHNS, CDR2 SASEGT. CDR3 length equals 17 residues. The CDR3 sequence is CASSRKTRGAGTDTQYF. The CDR3 nucleotides read TGTGCCAGCAGTCGCAAGACTCGCGGAGCCGGCACAGATACGCAGTATTTT.

This clonotype was detected many times. The V and J genes are TRBV20-1 and TRBJ2-7; the D gene is possibly TRBD2 (6 bases). The CDR3 totals 16 residues. CDR1 is DFQATT and CDR2 is SNEGSKA in the germline V gene (reference sequence). V shed 3 bases and J shed 0 bases, with 18 bases lying between them. The DNA for the CDR3 is TGCAGTGCTAGGGAGAGGAGGGGACTGAGCTCCTACGAGCAGTACTTC. Protein sequence: CSARERRGLSSYEQYF.

As for this clonotype: An end of the junction differs from the germline gene, which may be a read error. The chain has TRBV29-1 and TRBJ2-7, with D possibly matching TRBD1 (5 bases). In germline, CDR1 is SQVTM, CDR2 ANQGSEA. The CDR3 totals 12 residues. The CDR3 region is CSGREASHEQYF. CDR3 sequence (DNA): TGCAGCGGCAGGGAAGCCTCCCACGAGCAGTACTTC.

This clonotype showed up many times. This sequence joins TRBV28 and TRBJ2-6, with D hard to call. The CDR3 has 15 amino acids. Germline loops: CDR1 MDHEN, CDR2 SYDVKM. V gave up 5 bases and J gave up 0 bases, with 8 bases separating them. The CDR3 DNA reads as TGTGCCAGCAGTCGGTCGAGCTCTGGGGCCAACGTCCTGACTTTC. Its translation: CASSRSSSGANVLTF.

This clonotype was found once. A much larger clonotype is one base distant, so this may be a read error. The V call is TRBV7-3, the J call TRBJ2-7; TRBD2 agrees at 8 bases. The CDR3 has 15 amino acids. Germline CDR1 is SGHTA and CDR2 is FQGTGA. In nucleotides, the CDR3 is TGTGCCAGCAGCTTAGCGGGAGGCCAGATGTACGAGCAGCACTTC. It encodes CASSLAGGQMYEQHF.

This clonotype was seen many times. An end of the junction does not agree with germline; a read error may underlie this. This chain links TRBV14 with TRBJ2-7; D gene ambiguous. Germline values: CDR1 SGHDN, CDR2 FVKESK. The CDR3 consists of 11 residues. As DNA, the CDR3 is TGCGCCAGCAGCCAAGTTTCCGAGCAGTACTTC. It translates to CASSQVSEQYF.

This clonotype was counted many times. The V gene is TRBV3-1, the J gene TRBJ1-1; D unresolved. The V gene's germline CDR1 is LGHDT and CDR2 YNNKEL (reference sequence). This CDR3 has 11 amino acids. The V gene lost 2 bases and the J gene lost 8 bases, with 6 bases spanning the gap. The CDR3 spells CASSQLAEAFF. The DNA of the CDR3 is TGTGCCAGCAGCCAACTGGCCGAAGCTTTCTTT.